Listed below are T cell receptor beta chains from one sample, sequenced in a study of blood T cell repertoires in COVID-19. Generated by immunoSEQ multiplex PCR, the TCRdb table keeps only in-frame clones and is missing some. The table has around 180,000 clones, more than 70% seen once. Sequenced material: peripheral blood. The receptors were sampled from a human donor in a cohort sampled during active COVID-19. Each CDR3 is given with its conserved first and last residue.

CDR3 length	V gene	J gene	CDR3 protein
14	TRBV7-2	TRBJ2-7	CASSLGHGAKAQYF
16	TRBV28	TRBJ1-2	CASSPAGQGFVYGYTF
14	TRBV4-3	TRBJ2-7	CASSREDRAYEQYF
13	TRBV18	TRBJ1-4	CASSPGRVEKLFF
14	TRBV6-5	TRBJ1-5	CASINRGSNQPQHF
14	TRBV19	TRBJ2-7	CASNKRESSYEQYF
14	TRBV5-4	TRBJ2-7	CASSLGQVYYEQYF
13	TRBV5-4	TRBJ2-7	CASRRQDSYEQYF
15	TRBV7-9	TRBJ2-3	CASSPLAGGTDTQYF
14	TRBV7-9	TRBJ1-2	CASSAAGQGYGYTF
15	TRBV18	TRBJ1-1	CASSPQGVENSEAFF
15	TRBV7-2	TRBJ1-1	CASSLAPAGNTEAFF
15	TRBV5-1	TRBJ1-1	CASSLAVDRNTEAFF
18	TRBV7-2	TRBJ2-1	CASSLVRRQWASYNEQFF
15	TRBV9	TRBJ2-7	CASSAGTSGLREQYF
15	TRBV7-9	TRBJ2-6	CASSPEGSGANVLTF
14	TRBV29-1	TRBJ2-3	CSVEARGLADTQYF
15	TRBV2	TRBJ1-3	CASRLQGAPGNTIYF
17	TRBV7-2	TRBJ2-5	CASSLVGAGGNRETQYF
11	TRBV2	TRBJ1-1	CATSTGSEAFF
14	TRBV6-1	TRBJ2-3	CASSEGQPAGTQYF
13	TRBV6-4	TRBJ1-1	CASSSRMNTEAFF
15	TRBV9	TRBJ2-7	CASSVEGEISYEQYF
18	TRBV10-1	TRBJ2-3	CASSEWTGTGSNTDTQYF
13	TRBV9	TRBJ2-3	CASSVSGTDTQYF
15	TRBV7-9	TRBJ2-1	CASSPWTGRDNEQFF
14	TRBV19	TRBJ1-1	CASSIGQVNTEAFF
13	TRBV5-4	TRBJ1-2	CASGPGTDYGYTF
15	TRBV15	TRBJ2-7	CATSRSGGATYEQYF
21	TRBV27	TRBJ2-1	CASSLSSPGTSGAISYNEQFF
16	TRBV7-9	TRBJ2-1	CASSLELAGGRNEQFF